This passage covers 8 T cell receptor beta chains from one sample sequenced in a study of shared clonotypes between healthy human individuals (dated by TCRdb to between 2020 and 2021). Library generation was performed with the immunoSEQ multiplex PCR assay. In TCRdb, the immuneACCESS table is reduced to in-frame sequences with V and J assigned. These tables do not hold every clone; where another copy was compared, an unresolved V gene accounts for under half, and the others remain unexplained. The sample table contains roughly 1.4 million clones; only one count was recorded for about 98.5% of them. The top ten hold around 0.33% of the sample. The sequenced sample was naive CD4+ T cells sorted from blood. The cell subset or site label, as the study defines it: CD45RA+ positively selected. The origin of the receptors is a man aged 25-45 years in good health.

The chain is built from TRBV19 and TRBJ1-2, with TRBD1 identical over 8 bases. Per the germline V gene, CDR1 is LNHDA and CDR2 is SQIVND (reference sequence). The CDR3 has 13 residues. Trimming cost V 10 bases and J 4 bases; bases outside gene matches: 8. The CDR3 region is CATSTGGGYGYTF. The DNA for the CDR3 is TGTGCCACGAGTACAGGGGGTGGCTATGGCTACACCTTC.

V and J are TRBV7-3 and TRBJ2-1; 10 positions match TRBD2. The CDR3 runs 14 residues. Germline-derived CDR1 and CDR2 are SGHTA and FQGTGA. V trimming: 5 bases; J trimming: 8 bases; junction bases outside the gene matches: 6. The CDR3 coding sequence is TGTGCCAGCAGCCCCGGGACTAGCGTCGATGAGCAGTTCTTC. Translated, it gives CASSPGTSVDEQFF.

The V gene is TRBV5-4, the J gene TRBJ2-5; a weak D match, TRBD1 (6 bases). Germline CDR1 reads SGHNT; CDR2 reads YYREEE (reference sequence). Trimming removed 5 bases from V and 2 bases from J, with 10 bases in between. There are 13 residues in the CDR3. In nucleotides, the CDR3 is TGTGCCAGCAGGACAGGCCCGCAAGAGACCCAGTACTTC. Amino acids: CASRTGPQETQYF.

The CDR3: CASSLLSGRVYNEQFF. As DNA, the CDR3 is TGTGCCAGCAGTTTATTGAGCGGGAGGGTATACAATGAGCAGTTCTTC. This chain uses TRBV27 with TRBJ2-1, with 10 bases lining up with TRBD2. The CDR3 loop spans 16 amino acids. Trimming cost V 1 base and J 4 bases; bases outside gene matches: 4. Germline V gives CDR1 MNHEY, CDR2 SMNVEV (reference sequence).

The chain employs TRBV11-3 and TRBJ2-7; 8 bases are a match to TRBD2. The V gene's germline CDR1 is SGHNT and CDR2 YENEEA. V was clipped by 5 bases and J by 7 bases; unmatched bases: 13. The CDR3 has 15 amino acids. The CDR3 reads CASSPRNSGSGEQYF. The CDR3 region has the DNA TGTGCCAGCAGCCCCCGTAACAGCGGGAGCGGAGAGCAGTACTTC.

This CDR3 reads CASSLYEGGGTEAFF. The CDR3 DNA reads TGTGCCAGCAGTTTATATGAGGGGGGGGGTACTGAAGCTTTCTTT. The chain employs TRBV27 and TRBJ1-1; a weak D match, TRBD1 (6 bases). From germline, CDR1 is MNHEY and CDR2 SMNVEV (reference sequence). V lost 1 base to trimming and J lost 5 bases, with 14 bases between them. The CDR3 contains 15 residues.

As for this clone: The same CDR3 can be traced to other DNA sequences in this sample. This chain links TRBV5-1 with TRBJ2-1, with D perhaps matching TRBD2 (5 bases). CDR1 SGHRS and CDR2 YFSETQ come from the germline V gene. The CDR3 consists of 15 residues. Trimming removed 4 bases from V and 0 bases from J, with 11 bases in between. CDR3: CASSLRDSSYNEQFF. CDR3 sequence (DNA): TGCGCCAGCAGCCTGAGGGATAGCTCCTACAATGAGCAGTTCTTC.

The table lists this clone with a count of one. This chain connects TRBV10-3 to TRBJ1-1, with 9 positions matching TRBD1. CDR1 is ENHRY, CDR2 SYGVKD, per germline. The J segment lost 5 bases and the V segment lost 6 bases, leaving 4 bases of the junction unmatched. There are 13 residues in the CDR3. CDR3 nucleotides: TGTGCCATCAGAGGACAGGGGAAAACTGAAGCTTTCTTT. It is translated as CAIRGQGKTEAFF.